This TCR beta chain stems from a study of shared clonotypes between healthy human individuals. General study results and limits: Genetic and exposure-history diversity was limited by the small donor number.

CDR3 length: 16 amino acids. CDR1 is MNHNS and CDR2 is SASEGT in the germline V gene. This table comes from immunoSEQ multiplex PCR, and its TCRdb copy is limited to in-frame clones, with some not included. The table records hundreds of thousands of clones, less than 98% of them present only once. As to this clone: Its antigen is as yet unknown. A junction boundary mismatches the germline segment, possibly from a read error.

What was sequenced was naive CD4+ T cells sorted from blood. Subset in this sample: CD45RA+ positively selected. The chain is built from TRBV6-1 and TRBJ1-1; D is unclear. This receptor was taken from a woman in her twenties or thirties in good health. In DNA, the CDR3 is TGTGCCATCAGTGATAGGATCCGGGCCATTAACACTGAAGCTTTCTTT. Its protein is CAISDRIRAINTEAFF.